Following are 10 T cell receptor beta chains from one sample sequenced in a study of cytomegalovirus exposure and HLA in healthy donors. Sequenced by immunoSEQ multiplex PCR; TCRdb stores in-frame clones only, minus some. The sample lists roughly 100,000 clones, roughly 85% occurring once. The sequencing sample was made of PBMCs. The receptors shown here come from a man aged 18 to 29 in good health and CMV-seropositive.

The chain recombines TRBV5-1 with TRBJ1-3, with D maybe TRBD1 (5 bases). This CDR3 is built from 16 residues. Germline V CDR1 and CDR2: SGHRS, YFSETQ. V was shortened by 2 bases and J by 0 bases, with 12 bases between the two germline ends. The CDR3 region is CASSFGRGSSGNTIYF. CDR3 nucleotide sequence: TGCGCCAGCAGCTTTGGTAGGGGCTCCTCTGGAAACACCATATATTTT.

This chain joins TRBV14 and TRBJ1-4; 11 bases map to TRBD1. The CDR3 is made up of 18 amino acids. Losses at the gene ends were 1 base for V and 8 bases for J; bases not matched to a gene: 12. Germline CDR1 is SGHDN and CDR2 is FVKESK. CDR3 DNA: TGTGCCAGCAGCCAAGCTCGAAGAACCGGGACAGGGGGGGAAAAACTGTTTTTT. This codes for CASSQARRTGTGGEKLFF. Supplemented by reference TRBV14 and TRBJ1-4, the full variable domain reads EAGVTQFPSHSVIEKGQTVTLRCDPISGHDNLYWYRRVMGKEIKFLLHFVKESKQDESGMPNNRFLAERTGGTYSTLKVQPAELEDSGVYFCASSQARRTGTGGEKLFFGSGTQLSVL.

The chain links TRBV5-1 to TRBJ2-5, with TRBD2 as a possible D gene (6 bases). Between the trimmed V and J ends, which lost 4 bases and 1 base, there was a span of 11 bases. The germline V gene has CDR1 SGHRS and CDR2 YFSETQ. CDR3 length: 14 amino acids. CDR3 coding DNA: TGCGCCAGCAGCCACGGGACTCTCCAAGAGACCCAGTACTTC. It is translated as CASSHGTLQETQYF.

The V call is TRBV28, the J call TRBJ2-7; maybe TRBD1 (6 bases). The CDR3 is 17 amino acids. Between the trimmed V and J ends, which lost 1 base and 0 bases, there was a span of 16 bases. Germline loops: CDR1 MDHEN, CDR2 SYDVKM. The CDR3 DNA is TGTGCCAGCAGTTTATACCCCCAGGGGTTGAGCTCCTACGAGCAGTACTTC. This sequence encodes CASSLYPQGLSSYEQYF.

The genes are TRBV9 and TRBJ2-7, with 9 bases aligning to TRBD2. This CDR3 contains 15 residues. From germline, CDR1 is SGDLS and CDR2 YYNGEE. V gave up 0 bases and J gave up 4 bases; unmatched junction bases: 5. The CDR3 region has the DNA TGTGCCAGCAGCGTAGCACCTAGCGGGATTTACGAGCAGTACTTC. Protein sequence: CASSVAPSGIYEQYF.

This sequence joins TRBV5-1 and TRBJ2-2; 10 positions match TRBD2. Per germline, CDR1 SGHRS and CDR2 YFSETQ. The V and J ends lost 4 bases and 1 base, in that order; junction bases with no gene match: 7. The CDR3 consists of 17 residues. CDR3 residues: CASSLNPSGRNTGELFF. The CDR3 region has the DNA TGCGCCAGCAGCCTTAATCCTAGCGGGAGGAACACCGGGGAGCTGTTTTTT.

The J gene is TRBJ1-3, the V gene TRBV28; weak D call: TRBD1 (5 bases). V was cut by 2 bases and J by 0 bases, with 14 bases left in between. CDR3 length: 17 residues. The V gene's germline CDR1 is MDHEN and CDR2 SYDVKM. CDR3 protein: CASSLRQGLFSGNTIYF. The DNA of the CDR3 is TGTGCCAGCAGTTTAAGGCAGGGCCTTTTCTCTGGAAACACCATATATTTT.

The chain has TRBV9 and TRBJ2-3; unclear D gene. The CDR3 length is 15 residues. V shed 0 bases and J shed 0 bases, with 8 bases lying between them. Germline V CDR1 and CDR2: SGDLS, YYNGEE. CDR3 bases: TGTGCCAGCAGCGTAGAAGTGGCTAGCACAGATACGCAGTATTTT. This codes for CASSVEVASTDTQYF.

The chain's CDR3 is CASSFGTGYEQYF. CDR3 nucleotides: TGCGCCAGCAGCTTTGGGACAGGCTACGAGCAGTACTTC. This rearrangement joins TRBV5-1 to TRBJ2-7, with 8 bases lining up with TRBD1. Germline CDR1 is SGHRS and CDR2 is YFSETQ. Unmatched junction bases numbered 1, after V lost 2 bases and J lost 3 bases. This CDR3 is 13 amino acids long.

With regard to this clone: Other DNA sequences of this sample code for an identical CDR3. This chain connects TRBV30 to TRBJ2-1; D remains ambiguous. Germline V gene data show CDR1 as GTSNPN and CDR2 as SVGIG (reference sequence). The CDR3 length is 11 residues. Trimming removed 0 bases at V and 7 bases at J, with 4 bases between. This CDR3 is CAWSVANEQFF. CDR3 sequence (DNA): TGTGCCTGGAGTGTAGCAAATGAGCAGTTCTTC. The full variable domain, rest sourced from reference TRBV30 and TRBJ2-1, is SQTIHQWPATLVQPVGSPLSLECTVEGTSNPNLYWYRQAAGRGLQLLFYSVGIGQISSEVPQNLSASRPQDRQFILSSKKLLLSDSGFYLCAWSVANEQFFGPGTRLTVL.